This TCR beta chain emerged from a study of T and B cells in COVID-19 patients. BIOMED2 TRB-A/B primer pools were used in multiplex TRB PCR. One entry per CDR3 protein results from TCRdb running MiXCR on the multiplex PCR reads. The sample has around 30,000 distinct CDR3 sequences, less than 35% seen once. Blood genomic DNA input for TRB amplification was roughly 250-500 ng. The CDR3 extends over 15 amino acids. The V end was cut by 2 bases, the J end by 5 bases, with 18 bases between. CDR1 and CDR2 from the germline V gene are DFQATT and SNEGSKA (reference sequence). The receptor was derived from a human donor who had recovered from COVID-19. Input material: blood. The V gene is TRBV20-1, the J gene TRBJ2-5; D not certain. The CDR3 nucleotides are TGCAGTGCTAGATCCCTGAGCCCTCGTAGGGAGACCCAGTACTTC. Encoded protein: CSARSLSPRRETQYF.